The text below deals with one T cell receptor (beta chain). Its antigen target is currently unknown. Nothing much larger sits one base from this clone, and base qualities are not available. These data belong to a study of blood T cell repertoires in COVID-19 (TCRdb year 2020). Study-level background: The collaborator samples originated in the United States, Italy and Spain and spanned the acute and convalescent phases of COVID-19. The material from the prospective study consisted of cDNA or gDNA derived from T cells, B-cell-depleted T cells, or PBMCs. Deeply sampled blood TCRbeta repertoires from subjects exposed to, actively infected with, or recovered from COVID-19 were included in the dataset. The repertoires were released in a freely available public database intended as a resource for research on the immune response to SARS-CoV-2. The samples were drawn from two sources: the first 160 participants of the ongoing ImmuneRACE study, and over 1,000 subjects contributed by 6 global collaborators. A de-identified subject ID, COVID-19 status, age in years and sex were almost always included in the sample metadata. HLA class I and class II types, where available, came from metadata supplied by the sample provider rather than from assay-based typing. Overall results and qualifications from the work: How much clinical and demographic metadata was included differed by source and by participant, and the metadata was provided uncurated.

TCRbeta CDR3 regions were amplified from genomic DNA by means of the immunoSEQ Assay, a bias-controlled multiplex PCR. The study's processing was this. The number of nucleated cells in each sample was estimated by amplification of reference gene primers within the assay. Sequence reads were collapsed and filtered to measure the absolute abundance of every unique TCRbeta CDR3 rearrangement. For each sample, productive Simpson clonality was calculated as the square root of Simpson's diversity index over productive rearrangements. Not all clones reach the TCRdb copy of this immuneACCESS table, which keeps in-frame sequences only. Checked studies attribute under half of the gap to unresolved V genes and leave the rest unexplained. V, J and clone size derive from that table, while D and trimming were established from the DNA sequence. The sample table contains about 350,000 clones; only one count was recorded for around 88% of them. The ten largest clones add up to under 8.5% of the sample.

In Seattle, one collaborating source enrolled patients while the infection was active and tracked those patients longitudinally over the course of disease. Collaborating institutions collected whole blood in K2EDTA tubes following their own protocols. For TCRbeta analysis, collaborators shipped samples as frozen whole blood, isolated PBMCs, or DNA extracted from either of those sample types. Sequenced sample: peripheral blood. This clonotype originated in a woman aged 55-69 years with COVID-19, enrolled during active disease.

The bases read TGTGCCAGTAGCCAGCGGGGAGGGGCCGGGGAGCTGTTTTTT. The encoded protein is CASSQRGGAGELFF. In this chain, TRBV19 is recombined with TRBJ2-2, with 7 central nucleotides matching TRBD2. CDR1 LNHDA and CDR2 SQIVND are derived from the germline V gene (reference sequence). From its cysteine to its phenylalanine, the CDR3 spans 14 amino acids. Left in the record is the CDR3 DNA by itself, 42 bases read in frame from the first base. V is pruned by 6 bases and J by 6 bases, leaving 7 bases of the junction without a gene match.